This T cell receptor beta chain was sequenced in a study of shared clonotypes between healthy human individuals. In the study overall: Plates per donor: three CD4 naive, three CD4 memory, two CD8 naive, one CD8 memory.

The germline CDR1 and CDR2 sequences are SGHDT and YYEEEE. This CDR3 contains 14 residues. With 3 bases removed from V and 5 bases from J, the gap between germline ends came to 14 bases. Assay: immunoSEQ multiplex PCR; the TCRdb copy retains only in-frame clones and omits some. In the table there are approximately 530,000 clones, approximately 94% of which are singletons. From CD4+ cells came CD45RA+ naive and CD45RA-negative memory subsets. The chain couples TRBV5-6 to TRBJ2-5, with a tentative D call TRBD2 (6 bases). Sample: naive CD4+ T cells sorted from blood. The subset here: CD45RA+ positively selected. The sequence was collected from a woman aged 25 to 45 in good health. The CDR3 DNA sequence: TGTGCCAGCAGCTCGGGGGACCCGGAGGAGACCCAGTACTTC. Its translation: CASSSGDPEETQYF.